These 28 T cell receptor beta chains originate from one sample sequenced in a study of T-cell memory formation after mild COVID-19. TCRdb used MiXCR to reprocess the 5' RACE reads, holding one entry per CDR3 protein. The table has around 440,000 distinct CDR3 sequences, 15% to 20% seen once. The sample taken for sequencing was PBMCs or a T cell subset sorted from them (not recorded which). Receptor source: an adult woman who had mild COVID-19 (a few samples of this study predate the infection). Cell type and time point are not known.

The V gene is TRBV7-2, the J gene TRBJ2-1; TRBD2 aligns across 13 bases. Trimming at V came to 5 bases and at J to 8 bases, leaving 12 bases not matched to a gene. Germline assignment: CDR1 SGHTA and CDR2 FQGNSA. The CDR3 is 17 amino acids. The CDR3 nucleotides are TGTGCCAGCAGCAGACCGGGACTAGCGGGAAGAAGGGATGAGCAGTTCTTC. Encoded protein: CASSRPGLAGRRDEQFF.

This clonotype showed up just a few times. DNA for the CDR3: TGTGCCAGCTCCTTCGACACTATGAACACTGAAGCTTTCTTT. This translates into CASSFDTMNTEAFF. J is TRBJ1-1 and V is TRBV18; no clear D. From germline, CDR1 is KGHSH and CDR2 LQKENI. This CDR3 is 14 amino acids long. V was trimmed by 6 bases and J by 0 bases, leaving 11 bases between them.

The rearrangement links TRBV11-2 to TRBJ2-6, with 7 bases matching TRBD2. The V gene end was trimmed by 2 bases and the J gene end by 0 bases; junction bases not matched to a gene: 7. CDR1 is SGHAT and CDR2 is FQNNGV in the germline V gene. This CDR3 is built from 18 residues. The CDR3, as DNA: TGTGCCAGCAGCTTACCAAGCGGGGCCGACTCTGGGGCCAACGTCCTGACTTTC. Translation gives CASSLPSGADSGANVLTF.

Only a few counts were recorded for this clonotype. The CDR3 bases are TGCAGTGCTAGAGAATCAGAGGCGGTCCCCTACGAGCAGTACTTC. Translating it yields CSARESEAVPYEQYF. V is TRBV20-1 and J is TRBJ2-7; unclear D gene. This CDR3 has 15 residues. Per the germline V gene, CDR1 is DFQATT and CDR2 is SNEGSKA (reference sequence). Trimming removed 0 bases at V and 2 bases at J, with 14 bases between.

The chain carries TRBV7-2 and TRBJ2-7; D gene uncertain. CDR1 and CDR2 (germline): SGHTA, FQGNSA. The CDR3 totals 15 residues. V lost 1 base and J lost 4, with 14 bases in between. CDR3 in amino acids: CASSLGPDTSYEQYF. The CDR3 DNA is TGTGCCAGCAGCTTAGGACCCGATACGAGTTACGAGCAGTACTTC.

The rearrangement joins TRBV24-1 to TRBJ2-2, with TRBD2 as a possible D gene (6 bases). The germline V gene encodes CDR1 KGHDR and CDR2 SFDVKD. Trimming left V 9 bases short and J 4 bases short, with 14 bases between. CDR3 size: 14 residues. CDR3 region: CATGDKEGTGELFF. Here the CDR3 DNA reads TGTGCCACCGGGGATAAGGAGGGCACCGGGGAGCTGTTTTTT.

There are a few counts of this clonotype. CDR3 loop: CASSRTSAGNEQFF. The CDR3 coding sequence is TGCGCCAGCAGCCGGACTAGCGCAGGGAATGAGCAGTTCTTC. The V call is TRBV5-1, the J call TRBJ2-1; 9 positions agree with TRBD2. The CDR3 contains 14 residues. Germline V CDR1 and CDR2: SGHRS, YFSETQ. V shed 4 bases and J 7 bases; nucleotides not matched to a gene: 6.

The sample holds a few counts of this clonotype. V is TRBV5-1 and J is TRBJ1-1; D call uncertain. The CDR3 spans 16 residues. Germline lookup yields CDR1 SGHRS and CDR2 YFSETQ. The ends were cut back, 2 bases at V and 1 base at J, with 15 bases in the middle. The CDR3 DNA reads TGCGCCAGCAGCTTTGCATCAGGTTTCACGAACACTGAAGCTTTCTTT. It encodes CASSFASGFTNTEAFF. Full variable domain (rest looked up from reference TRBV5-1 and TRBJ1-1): KAGVTQTPRYLIKTRGQQVTLSCSPISGHRSVSWYQQTPGQGLQFLFEYFSETQRNKGNFPGRFSGRQFSNSRSEMNVSTLELGDSALYLCASSFASGFTNTEAFFGQGTRLTVV.

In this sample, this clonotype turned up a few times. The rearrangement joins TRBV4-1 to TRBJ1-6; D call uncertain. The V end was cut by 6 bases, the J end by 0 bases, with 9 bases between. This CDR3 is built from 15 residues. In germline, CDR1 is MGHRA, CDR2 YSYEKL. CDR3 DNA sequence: TGCGCCAGCAGGCCAGCTAGCTCCTATAATTCACCCCTCCACTTT. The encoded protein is CASRPASSYNSPLHF.

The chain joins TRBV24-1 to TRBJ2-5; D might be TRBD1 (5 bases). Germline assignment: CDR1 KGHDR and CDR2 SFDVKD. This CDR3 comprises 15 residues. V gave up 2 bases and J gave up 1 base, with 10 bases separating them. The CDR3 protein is CATSDSTGIQETQYF. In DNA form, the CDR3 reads TGTGCCACCAGTGATTCCACAGGAATCCAAGAGACCCAGTACTTC.

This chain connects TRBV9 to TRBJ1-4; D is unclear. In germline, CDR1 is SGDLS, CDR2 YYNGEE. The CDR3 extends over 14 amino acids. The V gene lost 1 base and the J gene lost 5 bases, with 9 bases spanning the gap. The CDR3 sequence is CASSVSPQNEKLFF. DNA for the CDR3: TGTGCCAGCAGCGTAAGTCCACAAAATGAAAAACTGTTTTTT.

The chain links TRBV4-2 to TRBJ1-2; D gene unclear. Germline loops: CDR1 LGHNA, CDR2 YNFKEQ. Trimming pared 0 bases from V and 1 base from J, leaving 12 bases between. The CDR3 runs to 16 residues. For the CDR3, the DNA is TGTGCCAGCAGCCAAGACGTAGAGGGATATAACTATGGCTACACCTTC. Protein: CASSQDVEGYNYGYTF.

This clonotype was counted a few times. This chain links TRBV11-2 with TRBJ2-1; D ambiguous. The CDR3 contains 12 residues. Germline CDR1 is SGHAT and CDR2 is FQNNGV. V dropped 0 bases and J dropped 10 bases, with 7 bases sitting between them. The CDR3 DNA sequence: TGTGCCAGCAGCTTAGAGGTGGGGGAGCAGTTCTTC. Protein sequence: CASSLEVGEQFF.

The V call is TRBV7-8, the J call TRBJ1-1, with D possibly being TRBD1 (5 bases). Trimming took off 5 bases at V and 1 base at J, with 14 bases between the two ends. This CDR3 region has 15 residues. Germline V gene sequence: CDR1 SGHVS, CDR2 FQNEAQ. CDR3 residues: CASSLSGRTNTEAFF. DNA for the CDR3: TGTGCCAGCAGCCTGTCGGGACGGACGAACACTGAAGCTTTCTTT. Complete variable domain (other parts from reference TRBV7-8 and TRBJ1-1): GAGVSQSPRYKVAKRGQDVALRCDPISGHVSLFWYQQALGQGPEFLTYFQNEAQLDKSGLPSDRFFAERPEGSVSTLKIQRTQQEDSAVYLCASSLSGRTNTEAFFGQGTRLTVV.

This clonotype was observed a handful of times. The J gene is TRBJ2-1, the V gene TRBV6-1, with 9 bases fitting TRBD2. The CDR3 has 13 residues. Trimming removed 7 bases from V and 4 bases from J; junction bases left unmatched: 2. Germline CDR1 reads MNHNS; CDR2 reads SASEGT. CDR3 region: CASTSGIYNEQFF. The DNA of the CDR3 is TGTGCCAGCACTAGCGGGATTTACAATGAGCAGTTCTTC.

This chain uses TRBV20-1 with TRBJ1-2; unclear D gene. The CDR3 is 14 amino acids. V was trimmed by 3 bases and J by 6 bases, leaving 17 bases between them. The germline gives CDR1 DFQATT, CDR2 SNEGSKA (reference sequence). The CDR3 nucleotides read TGCAGTGCTAGGCAGGCCCTGTTATCGGATGGCTACACCTTC. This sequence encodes CSARQALLSDGYTF.

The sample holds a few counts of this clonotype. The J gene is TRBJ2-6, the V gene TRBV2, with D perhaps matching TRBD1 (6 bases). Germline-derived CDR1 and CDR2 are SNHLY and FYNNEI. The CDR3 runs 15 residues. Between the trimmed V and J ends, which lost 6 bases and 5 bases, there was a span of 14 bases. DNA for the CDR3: TGTGCCAGCAGGCTACAGGGTTCGCGGGCCAACGTCCTGACTTTC. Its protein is CASRLQGSRANVLTF.

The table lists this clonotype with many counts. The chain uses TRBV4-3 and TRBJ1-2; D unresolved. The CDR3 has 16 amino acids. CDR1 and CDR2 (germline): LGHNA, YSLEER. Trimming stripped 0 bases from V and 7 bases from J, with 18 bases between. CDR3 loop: CASSQDVRPRGVGYTF. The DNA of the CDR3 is TGCGCCAGCAGCCAAGATGTCCGGCCCCGGGGTGTTGGCTACACCTTC.

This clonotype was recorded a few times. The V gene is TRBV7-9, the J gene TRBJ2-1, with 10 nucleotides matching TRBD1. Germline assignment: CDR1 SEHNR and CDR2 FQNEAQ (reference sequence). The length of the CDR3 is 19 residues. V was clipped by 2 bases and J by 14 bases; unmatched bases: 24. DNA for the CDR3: TGTGCCAGCAGCTTATCCACTATCACCGGGACAGGGGCCAGAGGCAGTAAGTTCTTC. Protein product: CASSLSTITGTGARGSKFF.

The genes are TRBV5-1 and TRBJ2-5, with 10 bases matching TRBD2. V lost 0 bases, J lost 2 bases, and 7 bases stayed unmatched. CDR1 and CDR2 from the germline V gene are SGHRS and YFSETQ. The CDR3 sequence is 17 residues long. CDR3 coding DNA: TGCGCCAGCAGCTTGGGAAGGACTAGCGGACGTCAAGAGACCCAGTACTTC. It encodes CASSLGRTSGRQETQYF.

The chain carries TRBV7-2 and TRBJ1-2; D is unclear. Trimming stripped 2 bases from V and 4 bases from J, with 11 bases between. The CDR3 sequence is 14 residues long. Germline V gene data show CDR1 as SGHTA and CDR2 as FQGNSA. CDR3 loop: CASSLQTVFYGYTF. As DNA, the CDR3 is TGTGCCAGCAGCTTACAGACGGTGTTCTATGGCTACACCTTC.

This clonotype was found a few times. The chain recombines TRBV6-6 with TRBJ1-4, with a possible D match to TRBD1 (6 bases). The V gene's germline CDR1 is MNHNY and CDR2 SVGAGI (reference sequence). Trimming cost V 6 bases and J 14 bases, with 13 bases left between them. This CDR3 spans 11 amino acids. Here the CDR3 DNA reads TGTGCCAGCAGCCAGGACAGCGCGCTGTTTTTT. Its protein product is CASSQDSALFF.

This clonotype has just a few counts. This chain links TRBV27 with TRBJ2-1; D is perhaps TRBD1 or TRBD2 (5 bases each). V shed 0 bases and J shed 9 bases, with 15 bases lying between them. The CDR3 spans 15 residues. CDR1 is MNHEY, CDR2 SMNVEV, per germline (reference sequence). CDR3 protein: CASSLSESGRGEQFF. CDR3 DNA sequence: TGTGCCAGCAGTTTATCGGAGTCGGGAAGGGGTGAGCAGTTCTTC.

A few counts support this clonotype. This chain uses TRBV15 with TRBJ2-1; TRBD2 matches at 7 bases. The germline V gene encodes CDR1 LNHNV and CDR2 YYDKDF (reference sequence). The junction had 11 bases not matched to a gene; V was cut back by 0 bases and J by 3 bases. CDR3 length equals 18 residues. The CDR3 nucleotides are TGTGCCACCAGCAGAGACTTACTGTCCGGGGGGTACTACAATGAGCAGTTCTTC. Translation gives CATSRDLLSGGYYNEQFF.

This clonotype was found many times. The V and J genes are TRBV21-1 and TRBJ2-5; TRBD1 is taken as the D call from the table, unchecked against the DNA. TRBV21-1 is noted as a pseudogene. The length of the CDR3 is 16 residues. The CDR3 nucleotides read TGTGCCAGCAGCACCCCCGGGACAGGGACCTCTGAGACCCAGTACTTC. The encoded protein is CASSTPGTGTSETQYF.

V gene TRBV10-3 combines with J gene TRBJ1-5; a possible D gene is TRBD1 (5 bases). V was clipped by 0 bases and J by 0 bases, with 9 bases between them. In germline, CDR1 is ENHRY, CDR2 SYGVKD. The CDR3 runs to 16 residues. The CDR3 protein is CAISESQGYSNQPQHF. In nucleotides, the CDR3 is TGTGCCATCAGTGAGTCGCAGGGCTATAGCAATCAGCCCCAGCATTTT.

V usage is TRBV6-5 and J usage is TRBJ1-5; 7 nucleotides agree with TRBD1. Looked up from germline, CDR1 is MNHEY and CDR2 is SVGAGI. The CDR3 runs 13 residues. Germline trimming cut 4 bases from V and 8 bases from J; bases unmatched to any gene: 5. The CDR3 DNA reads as TGTGCCAGCAGTTCGACAGGGTTTAAGCCCCAGCATTTT. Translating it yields CASSSTGFKPQHF.

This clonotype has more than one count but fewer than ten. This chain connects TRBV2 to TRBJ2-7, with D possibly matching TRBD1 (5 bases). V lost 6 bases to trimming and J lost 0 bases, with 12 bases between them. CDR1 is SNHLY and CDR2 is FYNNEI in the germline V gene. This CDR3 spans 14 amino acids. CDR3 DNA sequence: TGTGCCAGCAGGGCAGGGTCCCACTCCTACGAGCAGTACTTC. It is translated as CASRAGSHSYEQYF.